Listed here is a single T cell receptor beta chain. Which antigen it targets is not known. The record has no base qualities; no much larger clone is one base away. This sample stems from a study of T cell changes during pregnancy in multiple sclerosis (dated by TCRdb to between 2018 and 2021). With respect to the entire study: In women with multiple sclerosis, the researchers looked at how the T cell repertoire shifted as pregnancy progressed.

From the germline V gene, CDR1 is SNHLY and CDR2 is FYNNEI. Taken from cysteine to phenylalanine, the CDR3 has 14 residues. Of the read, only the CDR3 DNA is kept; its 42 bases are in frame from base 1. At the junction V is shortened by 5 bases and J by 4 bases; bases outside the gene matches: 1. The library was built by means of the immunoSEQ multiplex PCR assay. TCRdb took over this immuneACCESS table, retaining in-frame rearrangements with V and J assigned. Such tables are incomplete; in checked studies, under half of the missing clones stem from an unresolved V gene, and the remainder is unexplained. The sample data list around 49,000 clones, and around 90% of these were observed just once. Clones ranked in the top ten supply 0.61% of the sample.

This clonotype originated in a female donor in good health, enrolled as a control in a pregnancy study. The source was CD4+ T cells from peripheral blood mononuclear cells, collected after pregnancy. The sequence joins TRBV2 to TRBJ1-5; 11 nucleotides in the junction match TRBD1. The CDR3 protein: CASSRDRGNQPQHF. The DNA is TGTGCCAGCAGTAGGGACAGGGGGAATCAGCCCCAGCATTTT.